These 15 T cell receptor beta chains share one sample of origin, sequenced in a study of CD4+ T cells in melanoma. TCRdb's table, derived via immunoSEQ multiplex PCR, lists solely in-frame clones and lacks some. The profile shows 50,000 or so clones, 80% to 90% of them singletons. Input material: peripheral blood. Receptors were obtained from a human donor with melanoma.

This chain links TRBV5-1 with TRBJ1-5, with D possibly TRBD1 on 5 matching bases. Germline lookup yields CDR1 SGHRS and CDR2 YFSETQ. CDR3 length equals 15 residues. With 4 bases removed from V and 0 bases from J, the gap between germline ends came to 11 bases. This CDR3 is CASSQQVHSNQPQHF. Here the CDR3 DNA reads TGCGCCAGCAGCCAACAGGTTCATAGCAATCAGCCCCAGCATTTT.

The gene calls are TRBV11-2 and TRBJ2-1; D not certain. This CDR3 contains 13 residues. Trimming cost V 2 bases and J 4 bases, with 6 bases left between them. CDR1 is SGHAT, CDR2 FQNNGV, per germline. The CDR3 coding sequence is TGTGCCAGCAGCTTACGGAGTTACAATGAGCAGTTCTTC. Amino acid sequence: CASSLRSYNEQFF.

The V and J genes are TRBV2 and TRBJ2-7, with 7 bases lining up with TRBD2. With 1 base clipped from V and 6 bases from J, the junction kept 6 bases outside the gene matches. CDR3 length: 14 residues. CDR1 and CDR2 from the germline V gene are SNHLY and FYNNEI. CDR3 region: CASSEDAGVPEQYF. DNA of the CDR3: TGTGCCAGCAGTGAAGATGCGGGGGTTCCCGAGCAGTACTTC.

The rearrangement joins TRBV19 to TRBJ1-1, with no clear D. Trimming pared 5 bases from V and 5 bases from J, leaving 12 bases between. Looked up from germline, CDR1 is LNHDA and CDR2 is SQIVND (reference sequence). The CDR3 has 13 amino acids. The CDR3 loop is CASSPGLSTEAFF. In DNA, the CDR3 is TGTGCCAGTAGTCCCGGCCTCTCGACTGAAGCTTTCTTT. The entire variable domain, with the rest obtained from reference TRBV19 and TRBJ1-1, is as follows: DGGITQSPKYLFRKEGQNVTLSCEQNLNHDAMYWYRQDPGQGLRLIYYSQIVNDFQKGDIAEGYSVSREKKESFPLTVTSAQKNPTAFYLCASSPGLSTEAFFGQGTRLTVV.

This chain joins TRBV11-1 and TRBJ1-2; maybe TRBD1 (5 bases). CDR1 and CDR2 (germline): SGHAT, FQDESV (reference sequence). The V end lost 0 bases, the J end lost 4 bases, and 6 bases lay between the germline ends. The CDR3 is made up of 13 amino acids. Here the CDR3 DNA reads TGTGCCAGCAGCTTAGCGGGGACCTATGGCTACACCTTC. Translating gives CASSLAGTYGYTF.

This chain joins TRBV28 and TRBJ2-1; a weak D match, TRBD1 (6 bases). The CDR3 extends over 15 amino acids. V was pared by 6 bases and J by 6 bases, with 18 bases between. Germline loops: CDR1 MDHEN, CDR2 SYDVKM. The CDR3 loop is CASSLTGTIRNEQFF. Here the CDR3 DNA reads TGTGCCAGCAGCCTAACCGGGACAATCCGCAATGAGCAGTTCTTC.

The chain is built from TRBV7-9 and TRBJ2-7; TRBD1 matches 8 bases. Germline trimming cut 5 bases from V and 0 bases from J; bases unmatched to any gene: 0. This CDR3 spans 13 amino acids. The germline CDR1 and CDR2 sequences are SEHNR and FQNEAQ (reference sequence). For the CDR3, the DNA is TGTGCCAGCAGCGGGACAGGCTCCTACGAGCAGTACTTC. The encoded protein is CASSGTGSYEQYF.

This clone was picked up one time. The chain links TRBV2 to TRBJ2-7; perhaps TRBD2 as D (5 bases). The V end lost 11 bases, the J end lost 1 base, and 12 bases lay between the germline ends. The CDR3 is made up of 12 amino acids. Germline V gives CDR1 SNHLY, CDR2 FYNNEI. The CDR3 nucleotides read TGTGCCTCCGTGGGGAGTTCCTACGAGCAGTACTTC. Translating gives CASVGSSYEQYF.

The chain has TRBV7-2 and TRBJ2-6, with D possibly being TRBD2 (6 bases). The V and J ends lost 3 bases and 1 base respectively, with 16 bases between them. The CDR3 spans 18 residues. The germline V gene encodes CDR1 SGHTA and CDR2 FQGNSA. Here the CDR3 reads CASSFDSIGSSGANVLTF. The CDR3 DNA follows: TGTGCCAGCAGCTTTGACTCCATCGGGAGTTCTGGGGCCAACGTCCTGACTTTC.

This clone was found a few times. The chain has TRBV5-1 and TRBJ2-7; the D call may be TRBD1 or TRBD2 (5 bases each). This CDR3 region has 11 residues. V lost 6 bases, J lost 3 bases, and 7 bases lay in between. The germline gives CDR1 SGHRS, CDR2 YFSETQ. For the CDR3, the DNA is TGCGCCAGCACGGGGCTCTACGAGCAGTACTTC. It yields the protein CASTGLYEQYF.

This clone was recorded once. The chain links TRBV27 to TRBJ1-2; maybe TRBD1 (5 bases). Germline CDR1 is MNHEY and CDR2 is SMNVEV (reference sequence). This CDR3 is 14 amino acids long. Trimming cost V 2 bases and J 3 bases, with 10 bases left between them. The chain's CDR3 is CASSLGGTYYGYTF. DNA of the CDR3: TGTGCCAGCAGTTTAGGGGGGACGTACTATGGCTACACCTTC.

This chain links TRBV18 with TRBJ2-3, with 7 bases aligning to TRBD1. The CDR3 sequence is 17 residues long. Trimming cost V 3 bases and J 2 bases; bases outside gene matches: 11. From germline, CDR1 is KGHSH and CDR2 LQKENI. The CDR3 sequence is CASSPRTGTESTDTQYF. The CDR3 DNA follows: TGTGCCAGCTCACCGCGGACCGGGACAGAATCCACAGATACGCAGTATTTT.

This clone was counted once. This chain links TRBV6-1 with TRBJ1-1, with 10 bases that match TRBD1. J lost 0 bases, V lost 6 bases, and 1 base had no gene match. The CDR3 spans 14 residues. The germline V gene has CDR1 MNHNS and CDR2 SASEGT. CDR3 amino acids: CASRDRGLNTEAFF. The CDR3 region has the DNA TGTGCCAGCAGAGACAGGGGGCTGAACACTGAAGCTTTCTTT.

The chain recombines TRBV6-5 with TRBJ2-2, with TRBD1 as a possible D gene (6 bases). Germline values: CDR1 MNHEY, CDR2 SVGAGI. The length of the CDR3 is 15 residues. V lost 0 bases, J lost 5 bases, and 10 bases lay in between. The CDR3 nucleotides read TGTGCCAGCAGTTACTCGGAAAGGGGGACCGGGGAGCTGTTTTTT. It encodes CASSYSERGTGELFF.

This clone appeared a few times. V is TRBV5-1 and J is TRBJ2-3; 10 bases line up with TRBD2. The CDR3 has 15 residues. Germline loops: CDR1 SGHRS, CDR2 YFSETQ. J gave up 9 bases and V 3 bases, and 10 bases lay outside the gene matches. This CDR3 reads CASSSSGGASGTQYF. As DNA, the CDR3 is TGCGCCAGCAGCTCCAGCGGGGGGGCTTCGGGGACGCAGTATTTT.